This TCR beta chain derives from a study of radiotherapy plus CTLA-4 blockade in lung cancer. Notes on the study in general: Radiotherapy plus ipilimumab was followed by expansion in blood of tumor-derived TCR clones.

CDR3 length: 17 residues. Germline trimming cut 2 bases from V and 4 bases from J; bases unmatched to any gene: 10. CDR1 and CDR2 (germline): LGHNT, FRNRAP. Method: immunoSEQ multiplex PCR; TCRdb's copy keeps in-frame clones and lacks some. This table holds about 78,000 clones, around 85% found once. Those patients who had chemo-refractory metastatic non-small-cell lung cancer were given focal radiation along with CTLA-4 blockade through ipilimumab. Turning to this clone: Its target is not known.

The V call is TRBV12-5, the J call TRBJ1-5; 8 bases match TRBD1. This TCR derives from a human donor with non-small cell lung cancer who had a partial response to radiotherapy plus ipilimumab. The starting material was peripheral blood, obtained from a patient treated with radiotherapy plus ipilimumab. This chain's CDR3 is CASGLTRLTGDNQPQHF. The CDR3 DNA reads TGTGCTAGTGGTTTGACCCGACTGACAGGGGATAATCAGCCCCAGCATTTT. Supplemented by reference TRBV12-5 and TRBJ1-5, the full variable domain reads DARVTQTPRHKVTEMGQEVTMRCQPILGHNTVFWYRQTMMQGLELLAYFRNRAPLDDSGMPKDRFSAEMPDATLATLKIQPSEPRDSAVYFCASGLTRLTGDNQPQHFGDGTRLSIL.